Below, one T cell receptor beta chain is given with its context. Template material for amplifying TCR beta CDR3 regions consisted of RNA transcripts. With the HTBI primer set, the TCR CDR3 went through a first round of RT-PCR. TCRdb fed the multiplex PCR reads into MiXCR, producing one record per CDR3 protein. Of fewer than 900,000 distinct CDR3 sequences in the sample, 15% to 20% were seen once. This sample is drawn from a study of T cells in Graves' hyperthyroidism and ophthalmopathy. CDR1 and CDR2 (germline): SGHTA, FQGNSA. Trimming stripped 5 bases from V and 1 base from J, with 16 bases between. The CDR3 runs 16 residues.

The material sequenced was blood. V is TRBV7-2 and J is TRBJ2-3; tentative D call: TRBD1 (6 bases). This sequence originates from a man younger than 35 with Graves' hyperthyroidism. CDR3 protein: CASSGIGQIRTDTQYF. CDR3 sequence (DNA): TGTGCCAGCAGCGGCATCGGACAGATCCGCACAGATACGCAGTATTTT.